This entry lists 15 T cell receptor beta chains sequenced from one sample in a study of blood T cell repertoires in COVID-19 (TCRdb year 2020). Preparation of the library involved the immunoSEQ multiplex PCR assay. This is the immuneACCESS table as TCRdb keeps it, with only in-frame sequences that have V and J called. A part of the clones is gone; compared with another copy, unresolved V genes explain less than half, and the rest is unexplained. The sample contains roughly 230,000 clones, almost 85% of them found a single time. The top ten hold roughly 4% of the sample. Sequencing was performed on peripheral blood. These receptors were collected from a man between 50 and 59 years old with acute or convalescent COVID-19.

J is TRBJ2-1 and V is TRBV11-3; D is possibly TRBD2 (5 bases). Between the trimmed V and J ends, which lost 4 bases and 1 base, there was a span of 14 bases. Looked up from germline, CDR1 is SGHNT and CDR2 is YENEEA. This CDR3 has 16 residues. In DNA, the CDR3 is TGTGCCAGCAGCTCTGGGTATTCGGGGTCCTACAATGAGCAGTTCTTC. Its translation: CASSSGYSGSYNEQFF.

The chain employs TRBV5-4 and TRBJ1-4, with D perhaps TRBD1 (5 bases). The V gene's germline CDR1 is SGHNT and CDR2 YYREEE (reference sequence). The CDR3 runs to 15 residues. The germline V and J ends were trimmed by 1 base and 5 bases, with 12 bases remaining between them. CDR3 residues: CASSLNTGTNEKLFF. The CDR3 DNA sequence: TGTGCCAGCAGCTTGAATACAGGCACAAATGAAAAACTGTTTTTT. Drawing the rest from reference TRBV5-4 and TRBJ1-4, the complete variable domain is ETGVTQSPTHLIKTRGQQVTLRCSSQSGHNTVSWYQQALGQGPQFIFQYYREEENGRGNFPPRFSGLQFPNYSSELNVNALELDDSALYLCASSLNTGTNEKLFFGSGTQLSVL.

V and J are TRBV4-2 and TRBJ1-2; TRBD1 agrees at 9 bases. Germline loops: CDR1 LGHNA, CDR2 YNFKEQ. This CDR3 region has 14 residues. Trimming removed 4 bases from V and 8 bases from J; junction bases left unmatched: 8. CDR3 sequence (DNA): TGTGCCAGCAGCCCCCGGGGACAGGGCGGAGGCTACACCTTC. Translating gives CASSPRGQGGGYTF.

V is TRBV30 and J is TRBJ1-4; 10 bases align to TRBD1. Germline CDR1 GTSNPN, CDR2 SVGIG (reference sequence). Germline trimming cut 5 bases from V and 6 bases from J; bases unmatched to any gene: 6. This CDR3 comprises 14 residues. In DNA, the CDR3 is TGTGCCTGGGGCCCGGGACAGGGGTATGAAAAACTGTTTTTT. Its translation: CAWGPGQGYEKLFF. Full variable domain (rest looked up from reference TRBV30 and TRBJ1-4): SQTIHQWPATLVQPVGSPLSLECTVEGTSNPNLYWYRQAAGRGLQLLFYSVGIGQISSEVPQNLSASRPQDRQFILSSKKLLLSDSGFYLCAWGPGQGYEKLFFGSGTQLSVL.

The V gene is TRBV7-3, the J gene TRBJ2-7; a weak D match, TRBD2 (5 bases). CDR3 length equals 14 residues. Trimming removed 5 bases from V and 4 bases from J, with 15 bases in between. Germline V gene sequence: CDR1 SGHTA, CDR2 FQGTGA. Here the CDR3 reads CASSHPDSPYEQYF. The CDR3 nucleotides are TGTGCCAGCAGCCACCCGGACTCTCCATACGAGCAGTACTTC.

The V and J genes are TRBV7-9 and TRBJ2-3; no clear D. V lost 1 base and J lost 3, with 11 bases in between. This CDR3 is 15 amino acids long. Germline V gene sequence: CDR1 SEHNR, CDR2 FQNEAQ (reference sequence). In DNA form, the CDR3 reads TGTGCCAGCAGCTTAGACAGTCGTGAGACAGATACGCAGTATTTT. Encoded protein: CASSLDSRETDTQYF.

The V and J genes are TRBV27 and TRBJ1-2, with a weak D call TRBD1 (5 bases). The CDR3 is 14 residues long. Trimming stripped 5 bases from V and 5 bases from J, with 15 bases between. The germline V gene encodes CDR1 MNHEY and CDR2 SMNVEV (reference sequence). CDR3 nucleotides: TGTGCCAGCAGTACCGGGGGACTTCCTTATGGCTACACCTTC. It codes for CASSTGGLPYGYTF.

This chain uses TRBV19 with TRBJ1-4; TRBD1 agrees at 7 bases. From germline, CDR1 is LNHDA and CDR2 SQIVND (reference sequence). After removal of 7 bases from V and 4 bases from J, the junction contained 15 bases not matched to a gene. This CDR3 region has 17 residues. The CDR3 DNA sequence: TGTGCCAGTACCGAGGAGACCGGACAGGTGAATAATGAAAAACTGTTTTTT. Its protein product is CASTEETGQVNNEKLFF.

This clone appeared once. The rearrangement joins TRBV2 to TRBJ1-5; D not resolved. Germline loops: CDR1 SNHLY, CDR2 FYNNEI. Trimming removed 7 bases at V and 13 bases at J, with 17 bases between. The CDR3 loop spans 12 amino acids. The CDR3 DNA reads as TGTGCCAGCAAAACCTTGAGTCCGCCGCAGCATTTT. It translates to CASKTLSPPQHF.

V gene TRBV6-5 combines with J gene TRBJ2-3; tentative D call: TRBD1 (5 bases). Per germline, CDR1 MNHEY and CDR2 SVGAGI. The CDR3 is 14 residues long. Trimming took off 6 bases at V and 5 bases at J, with 15 bases between the two ends. The CDR3 DNA is TGTGCCAGCAGGCCCGGAAATAGGGGAGATACGCAGTATTTT. The encoded protein is CASRPGNRGDTQYF.

V gene TRBV7-6 combines with J gene TRBJ2-3; 7 bases map to TRBD2. The germline V gene encodes CDR1 SGHVS and CDR2 FNYEAQ. V shed 3 bases, J shed 2 bases, and the junction held 11 bases outside the gene matches. The CDR3 sequence is 17 residues long. CDR3 region: CASSFITLAGVTDTQYF. For the CDR3, the DNA is TGTGCCAGCAGCTTCATTACCTTAGCGGGCGTCACAGATACGCAGTATTTT.

V gene TRBV27 combines with J gene TRBJ1-5; D is undetermined. Deletions cut 3 bases from V and 1 base from J, with 4 bases between. CDR1 and CDR2 (germline): MNHEY, SMNVEV (reference sequence). The CDR3 is made up of 13 amino acids. CDR3 sequence: CASSFSSNQPQHF. Written as DNA, the CDR3 is TGTGCCAGCAGTTTTTCGAGCAATCAGCCCCAGCATTTT.

V gene TRBV7-2 combines with J gene TRBJ1-2, with 8 nucleotides matching TRBD1. This CDR3 is 15 amino acids long. V trimming: 5 bases; J trimming: 4 bases; junction bases outside the gene matches: 9. The germline CDR1 and CDR2 sequences are SGHTA and FQGNSA. The CDR3 loop reads CASSQRTGILYGYTF. The CDR3 DNA sequence: TGTGCCAGCAGCCAGCGGACAGGGATCCTCTATGGCTACACCTTC.

The chain uses TRBV10-3 and TRBJ2-5, with 7 bases lining up with TRBD1. CDR3 size: 13 residues. Germline V lookup: CDR1 ENHRY, CDR2 SYGVKD. V lost 6 bases, J lost 5 bases, and 6 bases stayed unmatched. CDR3 DNA: TGTGCCATCAGCACCGGGACAGCGGAGACCCAGTACTTC. Its translation: CAISTGTAETQYF.

CDR3 coding DNA: TGCGCCAGCAGCGAGACCGGGACAGGAGGTGAAAAACTGTTTTTT. Its translation: CASSETGTGGEKLFF. The J gene is TRBJ1-4, the V gene TRBV5-1, with 8 bases aligning to TRBD1. After removal of 4 bases from V and 7 bases from J, the junction contained 9 bases not matched to a gene. The CDR3 is 15 amino acids. Looked up from germline, CDR1 is SGHRS and CDR2 is YFSETQ. The whole variable domain, remainder taken from reference TRBV5-1 and TRBJ1-4, is KAGVTQTPRYLIKTRGQQVTLSCSPISGHRSVSWYQQTPGQGLQFLFEYFSETQRNKGNFPGRFSGRQFSNSRSEMNVSTLELGDSALYLCASSETGTGGEKLFFGSGTQLSVL.